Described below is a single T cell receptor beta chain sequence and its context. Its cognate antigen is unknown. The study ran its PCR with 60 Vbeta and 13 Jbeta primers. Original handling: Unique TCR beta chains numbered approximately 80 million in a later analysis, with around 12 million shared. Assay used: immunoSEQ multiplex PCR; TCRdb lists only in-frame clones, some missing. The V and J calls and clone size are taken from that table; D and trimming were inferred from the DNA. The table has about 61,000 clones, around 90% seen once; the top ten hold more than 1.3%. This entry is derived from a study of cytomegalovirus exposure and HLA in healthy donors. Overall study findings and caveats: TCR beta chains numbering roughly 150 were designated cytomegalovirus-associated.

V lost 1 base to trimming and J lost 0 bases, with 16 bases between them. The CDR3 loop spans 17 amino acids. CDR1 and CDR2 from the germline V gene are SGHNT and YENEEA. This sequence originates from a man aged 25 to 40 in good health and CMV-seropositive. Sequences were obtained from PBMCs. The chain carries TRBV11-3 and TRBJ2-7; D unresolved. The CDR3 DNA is TGTGCCAGCAGCTTAGCAGTTTCTACAGCCCGCTCCTACGAGCAGTACTTC. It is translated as CASSLAVSTARSYEQYF.